A single sample is the source of the 8 T cell receptor beta chains below, sequenced in a study of persistence of HIV-infected CD4 T cells. Cells were stimulated with overlapping HIV-1 Gag 15-mer peptides. Responding CD4+ T cells were sorted by upregulation of both CD40 ligand and CD69. Sequencing used immunoSEQ version 4 in survey mode. Sequencing used immunoSEQ multiplex PCR; TCRdb keeps in-frame clones, though not all of them. Of around 9,200 clones listed, about four fifths were seen once; the top ten hold approximately 2%. These receptors' targets are unknown. Specimen: CD4+ T cells sorted from PBMCs after approximately 20-hour stimulation, collected from a patient who received antiretroviral therapy. These receptors originate from an adult woman with HIV who was CMV-seropositive.

This clone came up a few times. The chain carries TRBV3-1 (or the pseudogene TRBV3-2) and TRBJ2-7, with D unresolved. V was shortened by 1 base and J by 0 bases, with 10 bases between the two germline ends. Germline lookup yields CDR1 LGHDT and CDR2 YNNKEL (reference sequence). The CDR3 has 15 amino acids. CDR3 coding DNA: TGTGCCAGCAGCCAAGTTTCAGGCCCCTCCTACGAGCAGTACTTC. It yields the protein CASSQVSGPSYEQYF.

V usage is TRBV18 and J usage is TRBJ2-7; D may match TRBD1 or TRBD2 (6 bases each). The CDR3 is made up of 14 amino acids. V shed 5 bases and J shed 5 bases, with 16 bases lying between them. Germline-derived CDR1 and CDR2 are KGHSH and LQKENI. The CDR3 protein is CASSSRGRENEQYF. CDR3 nucleotide sequence: TGTGCCAGCTCATCCAGGGGTCGGGAGAACGAGCAGTACTTC.

This chain links TRBV7-3 with TRBJ2-7; the match to TRBD2 covers 16 bases. The germline CDR1 and CDR2 sequences are SGHTA and FQGTGA. V lost 5 bases to trimming and J lost 1 base; unmatched junction nucleotides: 8. The CDR3 consists of 18 residues. In DNA form, the CDR3 reads TGTGCCAGCAGCCCACCGGGACTAGCGGGGGGGGGTTCCTACGAGCAGTACTTC. It specifies CASSPPGLAGGGSYEQYF.

The chain recombines TRBV25-1 with TRBJ2-3; TRBD1 matches at 10 bases. V shed 3 bases and J 4 bases; nucleotides not matched to a gene: 4. From germline, CDR1 is MGHDK and CDR2 SYGVNS. The CDR3 extends over 15 amino acids. In nucleotides, the CDR3 is TGTGCCAGCAGTGACCACGGACAGGGGGCAGATACGCAGTATTTT. Residues: CASSDHGQGADTQYF.

The rearrangement joins TRBV19 to TRBJ1-6, with D maybe TRBD1 (5 bases). Trimming left V 3 bases short and J 7 bases short, with 10 bases between. CDR3 length equals 14 residues. Germline-derived CDR1 and CDR2 are LNHDA and SQIVND (reference sequence). CDR3 nucleotides: TGTGCCAGTAGTATCGGCAGGGAGAATTCACCCCTCCACTTT. It specifies CASSIGRENSPLHF.

The genes are TRBV5-4 and TRBJ1-3; D unresolved. The ends were cut back, 0 bases at V and 4 bases at J, with 11 bases in the middle. CDR1 and CDR2 from the germline V gene are SGHNT and YYREEE (reference sequence). CDR3 length: 15 residues. The DNA of the CDR3 is TGTGCCAGCAGCTTGGGGCTCGGGCCCGGAAACACCATATATTTT. Its translation: CASSLGLGPGNTIYF.

The chain recombines TRBV28 with TRBJ2-2; TRBD1 agrees at 10 bases. The CDR3 consists of 16 residues. The ends lost 5 bases at V and 0 bases at J; junction bases unmatched: 3. Germline loops: CDR1 MDHEN, CDR2 SYDVKM. The CDR3 DNA follows: TGTGCCAGCAGTCCCGGGACAGGGGCGAACACCGGGGAGCTGTTTTTT. Its protein is CASSPGTGANTGELFF.

This sequence joins TRBV9 and TRBJ1-1; D ambiguous. Germline values: CDR1 SGDLS, CDR2 YYNGEE. The CDR3 is 15 residues long. V was cut by 4 bases and J by 6 bases, with 19 bases left in between. The CDR3: CASSSTGPRDAEAFF. Written as DNA, the CDR3 is TGTGCCAGCAGCAGTACGGGTCCTCGAGACGCTGAAGCTTTCTTT.